This T cell receptor beta chain was documented in a study of blood T cells in healthy people across ages (dated by TCRdb to between 2014 and 2016). Regarding the research as a whole: In model experiments, roughly one uniquely barcoded TCR beta cDNA molecule per two T cells was captured by template switching. Using deep sequencing normalized with unique cDNA molecular identifiers, the study measured how TCR beta repertoire diversity changes with age. The donors were split into four age groups: young (average roughly 15 years), middle-aged (around 37), aged (roughly 60) and long-lived (roughly 86). Donors of different ages were randomly distributed across sequencing lanes to avoid experimental bias. Two additional independent replicas of 1 million unique cDNA reads from the same blood draw were analyzed for two donors (one aged 18 to 30 and one aged 80 or older).

This clonotype was picked up a small number of times. What antigen it recognizes has not been identified. No per-base quality is available; no much larger clone lies one base away. The donors were under 40 Caucasian individuals from Russia, aged roughly 6 to 90 years, who were systemically healthy. About 10 milliliters of peripheral blood were collected from each donor into EDTA-treated Vacutainer tubes. Ficoll-Paque density-gradient centrifugation was used to isolate PBMCs, with at least 6.5 million obtained per sample. Total RNA, at least 5.5 micrograms per sample, was extracted from PBMCs with Trizol reagent. Naive CD45RAhigh/CD27high T cell percentages were measured by flow cytometry on a PBMC aliquot from every donor. Here V drops 8 bases and J drops 3 bases, and the junction holds 8 bases not matched to any gene. In the germline V gene, CDR1 corresponds to MNHEY and CDR2 to SVGEGT. The CDR3 runs 15 residues from the cysteine to the phenylalanine. The only DNA kept is the CDR3, 45 bases in frame from the first base.

Library creation used 5' RACE. TCRdb shows the sequencer as Illumina HiSeq 2500. A second PCR of about 6 to 12 cycles was run with a J-beta primer mix and a sample-barcoded 5' primer. A template-switch 5' adaptor carrying 12 random nucleotides introduced a unique molecular identifier onto each TCR beta cDNA molecule. At least 2.5 million CDR3-containing paired-end reads were obtained from each sample. All of the RNA was converted into first-strand cDNA using the Mint cDNA synthesis kit, with a TRBC-specific oligonucleotide serving as the primer. Following uracil-DNA glycosylase treatment, a first 18-cycle PCR with universal primers M1SS and BC2_uni_R was performed on all cDNA. As for the original processing: Each sample was normalized by randomly selecting 1 million high-quality reads, each carrying a distinct molecular identifier. Reads with shared molecular identifiers were discarded instead of being binned into consensus sequences. MiTCR, set to a Q25 quality threshold and the strictest error-elimination algorithm, was used for CDR3 identification, clonotype clustering and error correction. A nonparametric unseen species model with Euler transformation was used to estimate lower-bound total TCR beta diversity. Using fastp at Q25 and MiXCR, TCRdb reprocessed the public reads and kept productive beta chains. Every entry covers one CDR3 protein and lists the most common genes and DNA from its rows. What appears here as the V and J calls and clone size reflects TCRdb's work, not the paper's. The sample data list hundreds of thousands of distinct CDR3 sequences, and 48% of these were observed just once. The leading ten clones occupy about an eighth of the sample.

What the authors observed across the whole study: Observed TCR beta diversity per million T cells fell roughly linearly with age, and a significant reduction was already apparent by age approximately 41. Because profiling used bulk unsorted PBMCs, naive and antigen-experienced compartments could not be compared conclusively. Compared with the aged group, the long-lived group had more naive CD4+ T cells, fewer expanded clones and increased TCR diversity, suggesting age selection. Estimates of total diversity from one million sequenced T cells were regarded as lower bounds and underestimates. There was a strong correlation between observed TCR beta diversity and the percentage of naive T cells measured by flow cytometry. Because donor CMV infection status was unknown, age-related changes in expanded clonotypes were potentially confounded.

Sequencing was performed on blood. This receptor was identified in a man aged 25-40 years in good health. The sequence is built from TRBV6-2 or TRBV6-3 and TRBJ2-1; 9 nucleotides in the junction match TRBD1. The DNA sequence is given as TGTGCCAGCTTCCCACAGGGGGCGGGCTACAATGAGCAGTTCTTC. The resulting protein is CASFPQGAGYNEQFF.